This T cell receptor beta chain was sequenced during a study of vaccination effects on CD4 cells after COVID-19. With the ViraFEST assay, the study expanded antigen-specific CD4+ T cells using viral peptide pools, then sequenced them. Researchers isolated CD4+ T cells once approximately eleven days of culture had elapsed. This individual contracted SARS-CoV-2 between March and December 2020, as verified by PCR. Every participant took two doses of the BNT162b2 or mRNA-1273 vaccine. Sequencing was performed with immunoSEQ multiplex PCR; in TCRdb, only in-frame clones are kept and a portion is missing. The repertoire holds 17,000 or so clones, with about 76% as singletons. V shed 3 bases and J shed 7 bases, with 12 bases lying between them. This CDR3 has 13 residues. The germline gives CDR1 MNHNY, CDR2 SVGAGI (reference sequence). With respect to this clone: Its target is unknown.

V is TRBV6-6 and J is TRBJ1-2, with D tentatively TRBD1 (6 bases). Sample: CD4+ T cells from PBMCs cultured with SARS-CoV-2 spike peptides, taken after COVID-19 vaccination. The sequence was obtained from a human donor who had a prior SARS-CoV-2 infection. The CDR3 here is CASSYWGGSGYTF. In DNA, the CDR3 is TGTGCCAGCAGTTATTGGGGGGGCTCTGGCTACACCTTC.